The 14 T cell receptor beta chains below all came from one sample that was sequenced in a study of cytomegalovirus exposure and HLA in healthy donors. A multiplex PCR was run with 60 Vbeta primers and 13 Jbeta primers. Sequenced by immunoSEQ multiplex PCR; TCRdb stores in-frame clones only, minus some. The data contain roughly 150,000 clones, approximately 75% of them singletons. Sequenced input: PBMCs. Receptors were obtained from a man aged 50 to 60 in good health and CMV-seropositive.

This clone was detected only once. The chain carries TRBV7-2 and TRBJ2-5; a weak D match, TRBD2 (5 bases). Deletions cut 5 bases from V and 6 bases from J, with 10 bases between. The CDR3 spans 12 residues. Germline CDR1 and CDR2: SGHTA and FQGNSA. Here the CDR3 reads CASSPSPQTQYF. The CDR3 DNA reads TGTGCCAGCAGCCCTAGCCCCCAGACCCAGTACTTC.

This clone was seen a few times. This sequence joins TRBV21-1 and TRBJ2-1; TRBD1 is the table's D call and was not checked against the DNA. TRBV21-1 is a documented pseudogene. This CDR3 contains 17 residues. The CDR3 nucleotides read TGTGCCAGCAGCAAAAGCTCAAGCGGGACAGGGTACCATGAGCAGTTCTTC. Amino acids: CASSKSSSGTGYHEQFF.

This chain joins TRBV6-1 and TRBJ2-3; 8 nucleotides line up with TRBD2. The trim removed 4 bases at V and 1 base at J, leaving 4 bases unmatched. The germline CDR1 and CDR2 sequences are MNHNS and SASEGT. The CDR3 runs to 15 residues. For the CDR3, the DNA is TGTGCCAGCAGTGGGGGTAGCGGGGGCACAGATACGCAGTATTTT. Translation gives CASSGGSGGTDTQYF.

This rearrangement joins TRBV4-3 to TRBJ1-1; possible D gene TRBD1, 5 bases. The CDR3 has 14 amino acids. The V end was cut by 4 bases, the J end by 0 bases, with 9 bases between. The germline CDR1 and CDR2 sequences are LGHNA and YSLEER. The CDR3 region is CASSRGHMNTEAFF. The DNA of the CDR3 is TGCGCCAGCAGCCGCGGACACATGAACACTGAAGCTTTCTTT.

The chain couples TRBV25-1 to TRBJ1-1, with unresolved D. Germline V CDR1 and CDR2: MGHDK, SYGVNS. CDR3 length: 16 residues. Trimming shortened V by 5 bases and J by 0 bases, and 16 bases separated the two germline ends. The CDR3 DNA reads TGTGCCAGCAGTAACCCCGAACCGCTAATGAACACTGAAGCTTTCTTT. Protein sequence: CASSNPEPLMNTEAFF.

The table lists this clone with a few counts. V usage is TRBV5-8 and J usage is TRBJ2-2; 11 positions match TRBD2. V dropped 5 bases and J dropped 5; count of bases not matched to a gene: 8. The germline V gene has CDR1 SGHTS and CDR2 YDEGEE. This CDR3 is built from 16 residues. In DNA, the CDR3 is TGTGCCAGCAGAGATTTGGGACTAGCGGAGACCGGGGAGCTGTTTTTT. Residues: CASRDLGLAETGELFF.

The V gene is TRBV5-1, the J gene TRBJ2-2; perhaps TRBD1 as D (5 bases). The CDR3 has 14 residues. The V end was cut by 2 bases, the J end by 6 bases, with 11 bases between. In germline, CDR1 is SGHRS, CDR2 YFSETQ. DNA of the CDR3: TGCGCCAGCAGCTTAGGGGAATTCTCCGGGGAGCTGTTTTTT. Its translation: CASSLGEFSGELFF.

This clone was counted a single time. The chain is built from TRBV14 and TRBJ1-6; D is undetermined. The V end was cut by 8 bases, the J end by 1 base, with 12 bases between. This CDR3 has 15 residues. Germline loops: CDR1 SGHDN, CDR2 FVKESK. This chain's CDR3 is CASGPRNSYNSPLHF. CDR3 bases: TGTGCCAGCGGCCCGAGGAATTCCTATAATTCACCCCTCCACTTT.

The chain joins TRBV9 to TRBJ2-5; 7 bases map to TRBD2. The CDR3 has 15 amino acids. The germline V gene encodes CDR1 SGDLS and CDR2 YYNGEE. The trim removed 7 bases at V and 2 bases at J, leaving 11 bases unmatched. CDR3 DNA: TGTGCCAGCGCGGGCGCTAGCGGAGGTCAAGAGACCCAGTACTTC. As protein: CASAGASGGQETQYF.

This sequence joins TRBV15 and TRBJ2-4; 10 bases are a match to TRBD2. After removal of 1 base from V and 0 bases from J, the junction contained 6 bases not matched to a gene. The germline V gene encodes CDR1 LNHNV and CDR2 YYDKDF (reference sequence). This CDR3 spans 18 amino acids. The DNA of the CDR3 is TGTGCCACCAGCAGAGGACTAGCGGGCGGCGTAGCCAAAAACATTCAGTACTTC. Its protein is CATSRGLAGGVAKNIQYF.

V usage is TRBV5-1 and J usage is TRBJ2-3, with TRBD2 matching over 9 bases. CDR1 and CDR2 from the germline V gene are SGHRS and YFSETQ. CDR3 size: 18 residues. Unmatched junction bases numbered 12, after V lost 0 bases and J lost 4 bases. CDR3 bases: TGCGCCAGCAGCTTGGTTGGCGCGGGGGGGCCTTTCCCAGATACGCAGTATTTT. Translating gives CASSLVGAGGPFPDTQYF.

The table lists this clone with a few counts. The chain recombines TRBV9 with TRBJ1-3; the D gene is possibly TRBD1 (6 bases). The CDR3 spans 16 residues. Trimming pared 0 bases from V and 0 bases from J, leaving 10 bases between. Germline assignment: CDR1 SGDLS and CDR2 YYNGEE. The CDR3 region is CASSVEPGHSGNTIYF. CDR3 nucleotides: TGTGCCAGCAGCGTAGAGCCGGGACACTCTGGAAACACCATATATTTT.

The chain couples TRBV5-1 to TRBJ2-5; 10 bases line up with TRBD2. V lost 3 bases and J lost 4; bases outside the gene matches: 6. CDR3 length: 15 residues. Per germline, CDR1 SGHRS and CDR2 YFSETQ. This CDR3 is CASSSSGGGGETQYF. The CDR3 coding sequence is TGCGCCAGCAGCTCTAGCGGGGGCGGTGGAGAGACCCAGTACTTC.

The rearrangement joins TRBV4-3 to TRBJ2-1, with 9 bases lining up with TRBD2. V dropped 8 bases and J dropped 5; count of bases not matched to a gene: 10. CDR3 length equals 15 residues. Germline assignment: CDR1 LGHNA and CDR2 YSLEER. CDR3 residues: CASAVSGGRHNEQFF. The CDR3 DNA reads TGCGCCAGCGCGGTTAGCGGGGGCCGGCACAATGAGCAGTTCTTC.